This TCR beta chain emerged from a study of OX40 agonist ivuxolimab in advanced cancers. Turning to this clone: Antigen: not known.

Broader study findings: Some nonresponders also had low normalized T-cell clonal expansion.

TCRdb keeps only in-frame clones here, not all; method: immunoSEQ multiplex PCR. The table has 30,000 or so clones, over 80% seen once. The specimen was CD4+ or CD8+ T cells sorted from blood, collected in a trial of the OX40 agonist ivuxolimab. The source of this sequence is an adult with an advanced solid tumor such as melanoma, head and neck, liver or kidney cancer.

The CDR3 DNA follows: TGCAGCGTAGCGGGACTAGCGGCCGCCCCCTCCTACGAGCAGTACTTC. It codes for CSVAGLAAAPSYEQYF. The V call is TRBV29-1, the J call TRBJ2-7; TRBD2 matches at 11 bases. The CDR3 is 16 residues long. Germline assignment: CDR1 SQVTM and CDR2 ANQGSEA. Unmatched junction bases numbered 10, after V lost 6 bases and J lost 0 bases.